This entry features one TCR beta chain sequence. This record belongs to a study of blood T cell repertoires in COVID-19. About the research overall: The samples span acute and convalescent COVID-19 from the United States, Italy and Spain. Sample material is recorded as cDNA or gDNA derived from T cells, B-cell-depleted T cells, or PBMCs.

Recruits, aged roughly 18 to 100 years, lived in 24 US areas. CDR1 GTSNPN and CDR2 SVGIG come from the germline V gene (reference sequence). The V segment lost 3 bases and the J segment 5 bases; nucleotides outside the gene matches: 13. This CDR3 is 17 amino acids long. Sequencing was performed with immunoSEQ multiplex PCR; in TCRdb, only in-frame clones are kept and a portion is missing. This table holds hundreds of thousands of clones, approximately 86% found once. This sequence joins TRBV30 and TRBJ2-5, with 12 positions matching TRBD2. This TCR was recovered from a woman aged 18-29 years who had recovered from COVID-19. Sequencing was carried out using PBMCs or T cells enriched from blood (not recorded which). The CDR3 DNA reads as TGTGCCTGGAGCCAGACTAGCGGGGGAGGGTTTGGGGAGACCCAGTACTTC. This encodes CAWSQTSGGGFGETQYF.